Listed below are T cell receptor beta chains from one sample, sequenced in a study of T-cell memory formation after mild COVID-19. MiXCR, applied by TCRdb to the 5' RACE reads, yields one record per CDR3 protein. The sample has approximately 560,000 distinct CDR3 sequences; 17% are singletons. Source material: PBMCs or a T cell subset sorted from them (not recorded which). The receptors shown here come from an adult woman who had mild COVID-19 (a few samples of this study predate the infection). Cell type and time point are not known. Each CDR3 is given with its conserved first and last residue. Fields, in order: CDR3 length, V gene, D gene, J gene, clone size, CDR3 DNA, CDR3 protein. A D gene is named only where the DNA matches it firmly. Clone size, where shown, is once, few, many, or a class for clones that have expanded.

16	TRBV4-1	.	TRBJ2-3	few	TGCGCCAGCAGCCAAGAAAAACTAGCCGGCACAGATACGCAGTATTTT	CASSQEKLAGTDTQYF
13	TRBV12-3/TRBV12-4	.	TRBJ1-2	.	TGTGCCAGCAGTTGGGGTTATAACTATGGCTACACCTTC	CASSWGYNYGYTF
12	TRBV5-1	.	TRBJ1-2	many	TGCGCCAGCAGCGCAGGGGACTATGGCTACACCTTC	CASSAGDYGYTF
14	TRBV29-1	.	TRBJ2-6	few	TGCAGCGTTGGAGGGGGAGATGGGGCCAACGTCCTGACTTTC	CSVGGGDGANVLTF
14	TRBV9	.	TRBJ1-2	.	TGTGCCAGCAGCGTCTCGACAGGCAACTATGGCTACACCTTC	CASSVSTGNYGYTF
16	TRBV4-1	.	TRBJ2-7	.	TGCGACAGCAGCCAAGATCAAGGGGAAGGGTCCTACGAGCAGTACTTC	CDSSQDQGEGSYEQYF
15	TRBV9	.	TRBJ2-5	few	TGTGCCAGCAGCGCGATGGGGGGTGGCACAGAGACCCAGTACTTC	CASSAMGGGTETQYF
13	TRBV7-2	.	TRBJ1-3	few	TGTGCCAGCAGCTTAGTCTCTGGAAACACCATATATTTT	CASSLVSGNTIYF
13	TRBV7-9	.	TRBJ1-2	few	TGTGCCAGCAGCTTCGGGGAAGGGGCTGGCTACACCTTC	CASSFGEGAGYTF
15	TRBV2	.	TRBJ2-1	.	TGTGCCAGCAGACGGACAGAAAGCTCCTACAATGAGCAGTTCTTC	CASRRTESSYNEQFF
13	TRBV12-3/TRBV12-4	.	TRBJ2-7	few	TGTGCCAGCAGTTTTCGAAGGGTACGCGAGCAGTACTTC	CASSFRRVREQYF
13	TRBV20-1	.	TRBJ2-7	few	TGCAGTGCCGCGACCGGCCCTAGCTACGAGCAGTACTTC	CSAATGPSYEQYF
16	TRBV6-5	.	TRBJ1-4	.	TGTGCCAGCAGGTTAAGACCGGGACGGTTTAATGAAAAACTGTTTTTT	CASRLRPGRFNEKLFF
17	TRBV20-1	TRBD2	TRBJ2-3	.	TGCAGTGCTAGAGAAATAGCGGGAGCCACCTACACAGATACGCAGTATTTT	CSAREIAGATYTDTQYF
19	TRBV15	TRBD1	TRBJ1-4	few	TGTGCCACCAGCAGATCCCGAATGGGACAGGAGGCAACTAATGAAAAACTGTTTTTT	CATSRSRMGQEATNEKLFF
15	TRBV7-2	TRBD1	TRBJ1-5	few	TGTGCCAGCAGCACCAGACAGGGGGCAGATCAGCCCCAGCATTTT	CASSTRQGADQPQHF
16	TRBV5-1	TRBD2	TRBJ2-2	few	TGCGCCAGCAGCTCCCTAGCGGGGGCTGACACCGGGGAGCTGTTTTTT	CASSSLAGADTGELFF
15	TRBV3-1	.	TRBJ2-7	.	TGTGCCAGCAGCCAAGAAGGCGGGAACTCCTACGAGCAGTACTTC	CASSQEGGNSYEQYF
17	TRBV7-9	TRBD1	TRBJ1-6	.	TGTGCCAGCAGCTCCCCTTTGTCGGACAGGGGAAGTTCACCCCTCCACTTT	CASSSPLSDRGSSPLHF
13	TRBV20-1	TRBD1	TRBJ1-1	.	TGCAGTGCTAAAGTGACAGGGGAAACTGAAGCTTTCTTT	CSAKVTGETEAFF
17	TRBV19	TRBD1	TRBJ1-2	.	TGTGCCAGTAGTACTGGGACAGCTCAGGCTCCCTTGTCCGGCTACACCTTC	CASSTGTAQAPLSGYTF
17	TRBV5-4	TRBD2	TRBJ2-1	few	TGTGCCAGCAGCGCTGACGGTTGGGCTAGCGGGAAAGGTGAGCAGTTCTTC	CASSADGWASGKGEQFF
18	TRBV5-1	TRBD2	TRBJ2-5	.	TGCGCCAGCAGTGTATCACTAGCGGGGGCAAATACCCGAGAGACCCAGTACTTC	CASSVSLAGANTRETQYF
14	TRBV9	.	TRBJ2-2	few	TGTGCCAGCAGCGTACCACCGAACACCGGGGAGCTGTTTTTT	CASSVPPNTGELFF
14	TRBV10-2	TRBD1	TRBJ2-1	.	TGCGCCAGCAGTGAGGGACAGGGGGTCAATGAGCAGTTCTTC	CASSEGQGVNEQFF
17	TRBV6-1	TRBD1	TRBJ1-5	.	TGTGCCAGCAGTGACAGAGCCGGGACAGCGAGCAATCAGCCCCAGCATTTT	CASSDRAGTASNQPQHF
14	TRBV15	.	TRBJ2-5	.	TGTGCCACCACCGAGAGGGGGTTGATTGAGACCCAGTACTTC	CATTERGLIETQYF
13	TRBV6-2/TRBV6-3	.	TRBJ1-1	.	TGTGCCAGCAGGGTTCAGGGACGGACTGAAGCTTTCTTT	CASRVQGRTEAFF
15	TRBV12-3/TRBV12-4	.	TRBJ2-7	.	TGTGCCAGCAGCCCAACCTTACGGCCAGACTACGAGCAGTACTTC	CASSPTLRPDYEQYF
15	TRBV4-3	.	TRBJ1-2	.	TGCGCCAGCAGCCAAGATAGCCAGGGTGTTTATGGCTACACCTTC	CASSQDSQGVYGYTF
14	TRBV12-3/TRBV12-4	TRBD1	TRBJ2-7	few	TGTGCCAGCAGATACGGACAGGGCGCCTACGAGCAGTACTTC	CASRYGQGAYEQYF
15	TRBV12-3/TRBV12-4	TRBD2	TRBJ2-3	few	TGTGCCAGCAGCCTTCCGGGACTATCCACAGATACGCAGTATTTT	CASSLPGLSTDTQYF
16	TRBV24-1	TRBD1	TRBJ2-3	.	TGTGCCACCAGTGACCGATCGGGACAGGCCACAGATACGCAGTATTTT	CATSDRSGQATDTQYF
14	TRBV29-1	.	TRBJ1-1	.	TGCAGCGTGGACCACACATCAGGGGAGACTGAAGCTTTCTTT	CSVDHTSGETEAFF
15	TRBV7-2	.	TRBJ1-2	few	TGTGCCAGCAGCTTAGGACGGACACTCAACTATGGCTACACCTTC	CASSLGRTLNYGYTF
15	TRBV20-1	TRBD2	TRBJ2-7	.	TGCAGTGCTAGAGCGGAGCGGGAGGGTTCCTACGAGCAGTACTTC	CSARAEREGSYEQYF
15	TRBV5-1	.	TRBJ1-1	.	TGCGCCAGCAGCTTTCTCTCCGGGGACGGCACTGAAGCTTTCTTT	CASSFLSGDGTEAFF
15	TRBV4-3	TRBD2	TRBJ2-1	few	TGCGCCAGCAGCCAAGATAGCGGGAGCGGTAATGAGCAGTTCTTC	CASSQDSGSGNEQFF
13	TRBV4-3	.	TRBJ2-1	few	TGCGCCAGCAGCCAAGAGGCAGAGCGGGAGCAGTTCTTC	CASSQEAEREQFF
12	TRBV2	.	TRBJ1-4	few	TGTGCCAGCCGGCGGGGGAATGAAAAACTGTTTTTT	CASRRGNEKLFF
21	TRBV4-2	TRBD2	TRBJ2-4	.	TGTGCCAGCAGCCAAGATCGTCCCCTGGGGCAGGGAGGGGTGGCCAAAAACATTCAGTACTTC	CASSQDRPLGQGGVAKNIQYF
13	TRBV27	.	TRBJ1-2	few	TGTGCCAGCAGTTTGTCATTAAACTATGGCTACACCTTC	CASSLSLNYGYTF
15	TRBV5-1	.	TRBJ2-7	many	TGCGCCAGCAGCTTGGGGGCAGGGGCAGGGTACGAGCAGTACTTC	CASSLGAGAGYEQYF
17	TRBV11-2	.	TRBJ1-6	.	TGTGCCAGCAGCCCTGAGGACAGCTGGATTTATAATTCACCCCTCCACTTT	CASSPEDSWIYNSPLHF
15	TRBV7-8	.	TRBJ1-3	.	TGTGCCAGCAGCTCTTGGGGGGGGTCTGGAAACACCATATATTTT	CASSSWGGSGNTIYF
14	TRBV12-3/TRBV12-4	TRBD1	TRBJ1-6	few	TGTGCCAGCAGCTCCTTCCCAGGGGGTTCACCCCTCCACTTT	CASSSFPGGSPLHF